Sequencing of this T cell receptor (beta chain) was carried out in a study of blood T cell repertoires in COVID-19. For the study at large: Samples of COVID-19 (acute and convalescent) were obtained from the United States, Italy and Spain. From T cells, B-cell-depleted T cells, or PBMCs came the material, which was cDNA or gDNA.

The authors' processing: Quantification of nucleated cells was approximated via reference gene primer amplification. Generated by immunoSEQ multiplex PCR, the TCRdb table keeps only in-frame clones and is missing some. The DNA gave D and trimming, while V, J and clone size come from that table. The table records some 220,000 clones, 80% to 85% of them present only once. The germline CDR1 and CDR2 sequences are SGHAT and FQDESV (reference sequence). The length of the CDR3 is 15 residues. V shed 5 bases, J shed 4 bases, and the junction held 8 bases outside the gene matches. V usage is TRBV11-1 and J usage is TRBJ1-3; TRBD1 matches at 7 bases. The receptor was isolated from a woman aged 55-75 years with acute or convalescent COVID-19. The sequencing input was peripheral blood. CDR3 bases: TGTGCCAGCAGCGTCTCCGGGACAGACGGAAACACCATATATTTT. Amino acids: CASSVSGTDGNTIYF.